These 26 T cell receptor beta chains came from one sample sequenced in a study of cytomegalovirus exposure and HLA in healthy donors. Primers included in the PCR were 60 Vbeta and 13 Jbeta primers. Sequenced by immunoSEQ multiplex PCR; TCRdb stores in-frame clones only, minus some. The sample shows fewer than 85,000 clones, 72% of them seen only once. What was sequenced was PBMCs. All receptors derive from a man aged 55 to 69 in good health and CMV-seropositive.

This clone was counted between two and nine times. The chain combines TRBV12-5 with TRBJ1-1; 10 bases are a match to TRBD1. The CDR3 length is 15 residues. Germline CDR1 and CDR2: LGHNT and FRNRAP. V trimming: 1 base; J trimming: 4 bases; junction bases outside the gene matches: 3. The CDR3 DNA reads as TGTGCTAGTGGTTTGGGACAGGGGGCTCGCACTGAAGCTTTCTTT. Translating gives CASGLGQGARTEAFF.

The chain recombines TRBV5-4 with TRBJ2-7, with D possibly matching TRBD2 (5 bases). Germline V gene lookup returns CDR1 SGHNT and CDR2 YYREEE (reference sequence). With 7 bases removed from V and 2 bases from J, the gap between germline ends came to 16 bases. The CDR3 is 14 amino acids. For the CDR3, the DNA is TGTGCCAGCCATTACCGGGAAATACCCTACGAGCAGTACTTC. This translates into CASHYREIPYEQYF.

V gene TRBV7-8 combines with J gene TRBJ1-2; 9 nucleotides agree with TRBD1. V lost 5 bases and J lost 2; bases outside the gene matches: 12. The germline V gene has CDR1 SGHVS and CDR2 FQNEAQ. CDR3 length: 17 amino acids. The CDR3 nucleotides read TGTGCCAGCAGCCCCCGACAGGGGGGAACCCGAAACTATGGCTACACCTTC. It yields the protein CASSPRQGGTRNYGYTF.

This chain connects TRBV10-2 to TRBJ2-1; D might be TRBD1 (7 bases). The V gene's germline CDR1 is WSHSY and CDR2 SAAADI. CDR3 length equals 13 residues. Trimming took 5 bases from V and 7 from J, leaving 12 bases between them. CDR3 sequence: CASSNQGGNEQFF. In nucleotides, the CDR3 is TGCGCCAGCAGTAACCAGGGGGGTAATGAGCAGTTCTTC.

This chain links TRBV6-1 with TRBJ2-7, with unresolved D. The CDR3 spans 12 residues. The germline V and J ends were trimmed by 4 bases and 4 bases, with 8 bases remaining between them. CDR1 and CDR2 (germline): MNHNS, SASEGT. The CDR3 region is CASSVPLYEQYF. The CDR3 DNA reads TGTGCCAGCAGTGTCCCCCTTTACGAGCAGTACTTC.

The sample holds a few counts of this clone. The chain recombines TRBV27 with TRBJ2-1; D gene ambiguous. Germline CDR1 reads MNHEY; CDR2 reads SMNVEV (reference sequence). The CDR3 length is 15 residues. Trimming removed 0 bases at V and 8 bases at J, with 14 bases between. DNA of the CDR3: TGTGCCAGCAGTTTATCCCCGGCCACAGTCCATGAGCAGTTCTTC. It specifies CASSLSPATVHEQFF.

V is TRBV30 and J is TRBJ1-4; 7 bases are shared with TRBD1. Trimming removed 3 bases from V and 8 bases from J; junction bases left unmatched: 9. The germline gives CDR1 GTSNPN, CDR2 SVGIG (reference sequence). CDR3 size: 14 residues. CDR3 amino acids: CAWSAPGGGEKLFF. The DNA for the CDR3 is TGTGCCTGGAGCGCCCCGGGAGGGGGCGAAAAACTGTTTTTT.

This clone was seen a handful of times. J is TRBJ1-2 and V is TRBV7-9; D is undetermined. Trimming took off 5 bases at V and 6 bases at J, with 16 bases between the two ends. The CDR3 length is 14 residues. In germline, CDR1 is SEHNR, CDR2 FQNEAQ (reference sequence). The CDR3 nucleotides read TGTGCCAGCAGCGAGCGAGGCGGGCTGCATGGCTACACCTTC. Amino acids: CASSERGGLHGYTF.

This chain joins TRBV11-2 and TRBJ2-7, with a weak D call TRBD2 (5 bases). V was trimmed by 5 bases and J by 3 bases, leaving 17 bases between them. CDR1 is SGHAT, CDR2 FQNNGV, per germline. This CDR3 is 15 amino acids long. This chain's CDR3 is CASSLIWGAVYEQYF. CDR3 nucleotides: TGTGCCAGCAGCCTGATTTGGGGAGCGGTCTACGAGCAGTACTTC.

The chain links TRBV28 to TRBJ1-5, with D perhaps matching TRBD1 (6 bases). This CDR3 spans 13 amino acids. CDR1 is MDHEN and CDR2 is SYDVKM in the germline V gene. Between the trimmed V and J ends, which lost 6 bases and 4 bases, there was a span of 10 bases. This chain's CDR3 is CASSPTGNQPQHF. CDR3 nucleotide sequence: TGTGCCAGCAGCCCGACAGGAAATCAGCCCCAGCATTTT.

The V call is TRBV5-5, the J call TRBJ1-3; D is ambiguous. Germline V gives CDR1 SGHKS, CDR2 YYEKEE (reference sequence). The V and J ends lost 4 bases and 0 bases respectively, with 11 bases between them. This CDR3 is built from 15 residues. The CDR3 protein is CASSLSLPSGNTIYF. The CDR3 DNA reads TGTGCCAGCAGCCTCTCTCTTCCCTCTGGAAACACCATATATTTT.

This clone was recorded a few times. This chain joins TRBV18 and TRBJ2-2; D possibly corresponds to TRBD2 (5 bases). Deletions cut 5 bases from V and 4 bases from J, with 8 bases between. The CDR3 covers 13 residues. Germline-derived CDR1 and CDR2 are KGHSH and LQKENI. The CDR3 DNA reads TGTGCCAGCTCATCCCGGGGCACCGGGGAGCTGTTTTTT. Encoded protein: CASSSRGTGELFF.

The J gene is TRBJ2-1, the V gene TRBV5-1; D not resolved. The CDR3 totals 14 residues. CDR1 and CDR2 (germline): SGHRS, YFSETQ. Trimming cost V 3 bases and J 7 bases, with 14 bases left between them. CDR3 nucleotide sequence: TGCGCCAGCAGCTCGACTCCCCTTGGGAATGAGCAGTTCTTC. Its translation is CASSSTPLGNEQFF.

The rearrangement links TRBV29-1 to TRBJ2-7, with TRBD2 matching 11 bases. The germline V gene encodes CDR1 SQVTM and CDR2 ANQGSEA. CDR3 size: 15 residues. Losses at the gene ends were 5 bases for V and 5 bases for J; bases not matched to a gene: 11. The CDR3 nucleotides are TGCAGCGTTTCACCTACTAGCGGGAGTTACGACGAGCAGTACTTC. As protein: CSVSPTSGSYDEQYF.

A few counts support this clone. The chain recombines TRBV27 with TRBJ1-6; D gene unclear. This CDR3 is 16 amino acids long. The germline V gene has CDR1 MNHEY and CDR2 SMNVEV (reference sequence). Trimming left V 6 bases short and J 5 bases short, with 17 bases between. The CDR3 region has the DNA TGTGCCAGCAGCCACGGGTCTCGAGGCCATAATTCACCCCTCCACTTT. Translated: CASSHGSRGHNSPLHF.

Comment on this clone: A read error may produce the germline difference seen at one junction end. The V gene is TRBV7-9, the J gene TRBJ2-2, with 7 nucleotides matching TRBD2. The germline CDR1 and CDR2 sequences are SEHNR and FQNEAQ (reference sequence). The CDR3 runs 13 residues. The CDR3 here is CSSMGRDTGELFF. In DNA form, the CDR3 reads TGTTCCAGCATGGGGAGGGATACCGGGGAGCTGTTTTTT.

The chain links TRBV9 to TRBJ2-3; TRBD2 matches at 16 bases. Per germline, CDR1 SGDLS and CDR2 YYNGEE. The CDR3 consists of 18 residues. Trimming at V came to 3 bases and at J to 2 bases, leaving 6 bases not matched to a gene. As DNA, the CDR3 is TGTGCCAGCAGCGGGGGGACTAGCGGGGGGGGATTCACAGATACGCAGTATTTT. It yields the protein CASSGGTSGGGFTDTQYF.

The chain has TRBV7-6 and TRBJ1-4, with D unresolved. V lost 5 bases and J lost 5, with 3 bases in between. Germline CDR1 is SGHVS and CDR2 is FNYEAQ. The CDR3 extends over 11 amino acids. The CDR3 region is CASSRNEKLFF. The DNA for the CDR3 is TGTGCCAGCAGCCGGAATGAAAAACTGTTTTTT.

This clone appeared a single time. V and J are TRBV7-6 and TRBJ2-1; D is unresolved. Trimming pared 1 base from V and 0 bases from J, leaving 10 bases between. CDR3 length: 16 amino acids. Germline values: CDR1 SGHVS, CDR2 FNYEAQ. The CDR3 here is CASSLESWSSYNEQFF. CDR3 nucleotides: TGTGCCAGCAGCTTAGAATCTTGGAGCTCCTACAATGAGCAGTTCTTC.

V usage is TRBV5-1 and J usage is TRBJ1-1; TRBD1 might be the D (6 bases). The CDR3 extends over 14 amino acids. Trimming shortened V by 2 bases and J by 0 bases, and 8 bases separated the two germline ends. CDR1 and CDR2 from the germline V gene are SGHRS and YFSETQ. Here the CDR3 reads CASSLQGMNTEAFF. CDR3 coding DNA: TGCGCCAGCAGCTTACAGGGAATGAACACTGAAGCTTTCTTT.

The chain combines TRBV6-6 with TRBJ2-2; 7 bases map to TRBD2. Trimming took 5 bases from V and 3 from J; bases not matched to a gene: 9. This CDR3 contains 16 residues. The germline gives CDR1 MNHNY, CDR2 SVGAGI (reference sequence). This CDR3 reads CASSIGLVSHTGELFF. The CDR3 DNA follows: TGTGCCAGCAGTATTGGACTAGTGAGCCACACCGGGGAGCTGTTTTTT.

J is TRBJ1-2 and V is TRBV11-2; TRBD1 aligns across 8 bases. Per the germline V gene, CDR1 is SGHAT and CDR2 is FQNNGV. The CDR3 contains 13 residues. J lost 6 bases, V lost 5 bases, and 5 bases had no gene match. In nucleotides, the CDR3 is TGTGCCAGCAGCATGGACAGGGTAAATGGCTACACCTTC. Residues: CASSMDRVNGYTF.

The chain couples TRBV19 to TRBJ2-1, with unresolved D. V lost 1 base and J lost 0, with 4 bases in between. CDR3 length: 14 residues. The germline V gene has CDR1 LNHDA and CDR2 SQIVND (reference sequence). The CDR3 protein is CASSIGSSYNEQFF. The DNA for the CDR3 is TGTGCCAGTAGTATAGGGAGCTCCTACAATGAGCAGTTCTTC.

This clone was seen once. The CDR3 DNA sequence: TGTGCCAGCAGCGTAGACCGGGCGGGAGGGAAAAGCACAGATACGCAGTATTTT. This encodes CASSVDRAGGKSTDTQYF. This chain connects TRBV9 to TRBJ2-3, with 9 positions matching TRBD2. In germline, CDR1 is SGDLS, CDR2 YYNGEE. The CDR3 contains 18 residues. The V gene end was trimmed by 0 bases and the J gene end by 0 bases; junction bases not matched to a gene: 8. Combining the CDR3 with reference TRBV9 and TRBJ2-3 gives the whole variable domain DSGVTQTPKHLITATGQRVTLRCSPRSGDLSVYWYQQSLDQGLQFLIQYYNGEERAKGNILERFSAQQFPDLHSELNLSSLELGDSALYFCASSVDRAGGKSTDTQYFGPGTRLTVL.

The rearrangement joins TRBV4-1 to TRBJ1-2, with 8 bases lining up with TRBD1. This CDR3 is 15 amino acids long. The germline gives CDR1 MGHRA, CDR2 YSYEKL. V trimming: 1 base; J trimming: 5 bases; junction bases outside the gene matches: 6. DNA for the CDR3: TGCGCCAGCAGCCAAGTTGGACAGGGTGGTTATGGCTACACCTTC. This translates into CASSQVGQGGYGYTF.

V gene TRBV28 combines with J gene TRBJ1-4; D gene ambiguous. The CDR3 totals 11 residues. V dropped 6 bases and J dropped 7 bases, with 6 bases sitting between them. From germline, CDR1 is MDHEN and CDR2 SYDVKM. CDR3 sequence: CASRGAEKLFF. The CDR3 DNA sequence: TGTGCCAGCAGGGGAGCTGAAAAACTGTTTTTT.